The 30 T cell receptor beta chains below all came from one sample that was sequenced in a study of blood T cell repertoires in COVID-19 (dated by TCRdb to about 2020). Receptor amplification or capture employed the immunoSEQ multiplex PCR assay. The source is immuneACCESS, and TCRdb retained only in-frame sequences with V and J called. Part of the clones is not carried over; for the studies checked, unresolved V genes explain less than half of this, and the remainder is unexplained. This sample gives about 120,000 clones in total; about 91% of them show up just once. 10% of the sample goes to the ten largest clones. Sequencing used peripheral blood. The receptors derive from a man aged 45-65 years with acute or convalescent COVID-19.

This clone was recorded once. J is TRBJ1-4 and V is TRBV5-1, with D unresolved. CDR1 and CDR2 (germline): SGHRS, YFSETQ. The CDR3 is 14 amino acids. Trimming cost V 5 bases and J 6 bases, with 14 bases left between them. This CDR3 reads CASSTRGWDEKLFF. CDR3 coding DNA: TGCGCCAGCAGTACGCGGGGATGGGATGAAAAACTGTTTTTT. Drawing the rest from reference TRBV5-1 and TRBJ1-4, the complete variable domain is KAGVTQTPRYLIKTRGQQVTLSCSPISGHRSVSWYQQTPGQGLQFLFEYFSETQRNKGNFPGRFSGRQFSNSRSEMNVSTLELGDSALYLCASSTRGWDEKLFFGSGTQLSVL.

The chain carries TRBV19 and TRBJ1-6, with TRBD1 as a possible D gene (5 bases). The CDR3 is 13 amino acids. Looked up from germline, CDR1 is LNHDA and CDR2 is SQIVND (reference sequence). The V gene lost 6 bases and the J gene lost 7 bases, with 10 bases spanning the gap. The CDR3 nucleotides read TGTGCCAGTAGCCGTCAGGGAAATTCACCCCTCCACTTT. Translated, it gives CASSRQGNSPLHF.

The CDR3: CASTQGGQVNEQYF. The CDR3 DNA reads TGTGCCAGCACCCAAGGGGGACAGGTTAACGAGCAGTACTTC. This rearrangement joins TRBV6-5 to TRBJ2-7, with TRBD1 identical over 8 bases. Germline trimming cut 7 bases from V and 5 bases from J; bases unmatched to any gene: 10. Germline values: CDR1 MNHEY, CDR2 SVGAGI. This CDR3 has 14 residues.

This chain joins TRBV6-5 and TRBJ1-2; 7 positions match TRBD1. Germline V gene sequence: CDR1 MNHEY, CDR2 SVGAGI. The CDR3 is 13 amino acids. The V and J ends lost 6 bases and 5 bases, in that order; junction bases with no gene match: 6. The CDR3: CASRKGQVYGYTF. CDR3 in DNA: TGTGCCAGCAGAAAAGGACAGGTTTATGGCTACACCTTC.

CDR3 nucleotides: TGTGCCAGTAGTATAGCCAGACAGGGTCTAGCCAAAAACATTCAGTACTTC. As protein: CASSIARQGLAKNIQYF. This sequence joins TRBV19 and TRBJ2-4; the match to TRBD1 covers 7 bases. The CDR3 is 17 amino acids. Germline V gene lookup returns CDR1 LNHDA and CDR2 SQIVND (reference sequence). V was pared by 1 base and J by 0 bases, with 6 bases of the junction left unmatched.

The chain employs TRBV24-1 and TRBJ2-3, with TRBD2 identical over 12 bases. The germline V gene has CDR1 KGHDR and CDR2 SFDVKD. The CDR3 contains 16 residues. V was pared by 7 bases and J by 4 bases, with 8 bases of the junction left unmatched. CDR3 loop: CATSLGLAGGADTQYF. CDR3 DNA: TGTGCCACCAGCTTGGGACTAGCGGGCGGCGCAGATACGCAGTATTTT.

The sample holds a few counts of this clone. This chain's CDR3 is CASSLQGYGYTF. The CDR3 nucleotides read TGTGCCAGCAGTTTACAGGGCTATGGCTACACCTTC. J is TRBJ1-2 and V is TRBV28, with a tentative D call TRBD1 (5 bases). V gave up 2 bases and J gave up 4 bases, with 5 bases separating them. The CDR3 consists of 12 residues. From germline, CDR1 is MDHEN and CDR2 SYDVKM.

The chain joins TRBV7-9 to TRBJ2-7, with D possibly matching TRBD2 (6 bases). In germline, CDR1 is SEHNR, CDR2 FQNEAQ (reference sequence). V gave up 5 bases and J gave up 2 bases, with 16 bases separating them. This CDR3 has 15 amino acids. CDR3 nucleotides: TGTGCCAGCAGCCTTTCTCTCGGGGGAACCTACGAGCAGTACTTC. This encodes CASSLSLGGTYEQYF.

On this clone itself: The same CDR3 arises from other DNA sequences in this sample as well. This CDR3 reads CASSSGTDTQYF. The CDR3 nucleotides are TGTGCCAGCAGCTCGGGGACAGATACGCAGTATTTT. The gene calls are TRBV11-3 and TRBJ2-3, with TRBD2 as a possible D gene (5 bases). Trimming shortened V by 4 bases and J by 3 bases, and 5 bases separated the two germline ends. CDR1 and CDR2 (germline): SGHNT, YENEEA. The CDR3 contains 12 residues.

The V gene is TRBV10-3, the J gene TRBJ2-4, with 9 bases fitting TRBD1. The germline V gene encodes CDR1 ENHRY and CDR2 SYGVKD. Trimming removed 2 bases from V and 7 bases from J; junction bases left unmatched: 3. The CDR3 extends over 14 amino acids. In DNA form, the CDR3 reads TGTGCCATCAGTGAGGGACAGGGGAGGAACATTCAGTACTTC. It is translated as CAISEGQGRNIQYF.

The gene calls are TRBV28 and TRBJ1-3; 11 bases map to TRBD1. After removal of 8 bases from V and 4 bases from J, the junction contained 4 bases not matched to a gene. The CDR3 covers 14 residues. The germline gives CDR1 MDHEN, CDR2 SYDVKM. CDR3 in amino acids: CASRRTGGGNTIYF. The CDR3 bases are TGTGCCAGCCGGCGGACAGGGGGCGGAAACACCATATATTTT.

The chain links TRBV7-9 to TRBJ2-1, with D possibly matching TRBD1 (6 bases). Germline CDR1 reads SEHNR; CDR2 reads FQNEAQ (reference sequence). The CDR3 runs to 15 residues. V was clipped by 2 bases and J by 7 bases, with 15 bases between them. As DNA, the CDR3 is TGTGCCAGCAGCTTATTCCGGACAGTTGGGAATGAGCAGTTCTTC. It codes for CASSLFRTVGNEQFF.

The chain joins TRBV19 to TRBJ2-7, with 11 bases that match TRBD2. V shed 3 bases and J 6 bases; nucleotides not matched to a gene: 13. Germline V gene lookup returns CDR1 LNHDA and CDR2 SQIVND (reference sequence). The CDR3 runs 17 residues. The CDR3 here is CASSMTSGIPALGEQYF. CDR3 in DNA: TGTGCCAGTAGTATGACTAGCGGGATCCCCGCCCTCGGCGAGCAGTACTTC.

The rearrangement links TRBV5-1 to TRBJ1-6; 9 bases map to TRBD1. J gave up 8 bases and V 5 bases, and 5 bases lay outside the gene matches. The CDR3 has 14 residues. The germline CDR1 and CDR2 sequences are SGHRS and YFSETQ. The CDR3 region has the DNA TGCGCCAGCAGTCGGACAGGGGTGGATTCACCCCTCCACTTT. This sequence encodes CASSRTGVDSPLHF. The complete variable domain, with remaining parts taken from reference TRBV5-1 and TRBJ1-6, reads KAGVTQTPRYLIKTRGQQVTLSCSPISGHRSVSWYQQTPGQGLQFLFEYFSETQRNKGNFPGRFSGRQFSNSRSEMNVSTLELGDSALYLCASSRTGVDSPLHFGNGTRLTVT.

The rearrangement uses TRBV2 and TRBJ1-1; TRBD1 aligns across 8 bases. Per germline, CDR1 SNHLY and CDR2 FYNNEI. With V trimmed by 1 base and J by 5 bases, 9 bases remained unmatched. The CDR3 length is 16 residues. The CDR3 reads CASSEGGRGRGTEAFF. The CDR3 coding sequence is TGTGCCAGCAGTGAAGGGGGCAGGGGGCGCGGGACTGAAGCTTTCTTT.

The V call is TRBV5-4, the J call TRBJ1-2; the D is unclear. The germline V gene has CDR1 SGHNT and CDR2 YYREEE (reference sequence). Between the trimmed V and J ends, which lost 4 bases and 3 bases, there was a span of 10 bases. CDR3 length: 13 residues. This CDR3 is CASSPQDHYGYTF. CDR3 bases: TGTGCCAGCAGCCCCCAGGATCACTATGGCTACACCTTC. Variable domain in full (rest from reference TRBV5-4 and TRBJ1-2): ETGVTQSPTHLIKTRGQQVTLRCSSQSGHNTVSWYQQALGQGPQFIFQYYREEENGRGNFPPRFSGLQFPNYSSELNVNALELDDSALYLCASSPQDHYGYTFGSGTRLTVV.

V and J are TRBV27 and TRBJ2-7, with D perhaps TRBD2 (6 bases). This CDR3 is 13 amino acids long. CDR1 is MNHEY and CDR2 is SMNVEV in the germline V gene (reference sequence). Trimming shortened V by 3 bases and J by 4 bases, and 10 bases separated the two germline ends. CDR3 DNA: TGTGCCAGCAGTTTCCCCGGGAGTTACGAGCAGTACTTC. This gives the protein CASSFPGSYEQYF.

This clone was observed a handful of times. The chain employs TRBV5-5 and TRBJ1-1; D gene uncertain. V lost 0 bases and J 6 bases, leaving 6 bases between the germline ends. CDR1 SGHKS and CDR2 YYEKEE come from the germline V gene (reference sequence). The CDR3 is made up of 12 amino acids. The DNA of the CDR3 is TGTGCCAGCAGCTTGGTGAGAGCTGAAGCTTTCTTT. Translating gives CASSLVRAEAFF.

Concerning this clone itself: The germline gene is not matched at one end of the junction; a read error may be the cause. This rearrangement joins TRBV2 to TRBJ2-1, with 8 bases that match TRBD2. From germline, CDR1 is SNHLY and CDR2 FYNNEI. The CDR3 is made up of 15 amino acids. The chain's CDR3 is CASREAGVAMGEQFF. The CDR3 region has the DNA TGTGCCAGCAGGGAAGCGGGAGTGGCGATGGGTGAGCAGTTCTTC.

This chain joins TRBV2 and TRBJ1-4; TRBD1 agrees at 11 bases. CDR1 is SNHLY and CDR2 is FYNNEI in the germline V gene. The J segment lost 7 bases and the V segment lost 7 bases, leaving 2 bases of the junction unmatched. CDR3 length: 13 residues. CDR3 region: CASTGTGGEKLFF. In nucleotides, the CDR3 is TGTGCCAGCACCGGGACAGGGGGTGAAAAACTGTTTTTT. Drawing the rest from reference TRBV2 and TRBJ1-4, the complete variable domain is EPEVTQTPSHQVTQMGQEVILRCVPISNHLYFYWYRQILGQKVEFLVSFYNNEISEKSEIFDDQFSVERPDGSNFTLKIRSTKLEDSAMYFCASTGTGGEKLFFGSGTQLSVL.

The genes are TRBV5-4 and TRBJ2-5; D not resolved. Germline V gives CDR1 SGHNT, CDR2 YYREEE (reference sequence). Trimming stripped 5 bases from V and 3 bases from J, with 8 bases between. The CDR3 runs to 12 residues. DNA for the CDR3: TGTGCCAGCAGGAGGTGGGAAGAGACCCAGTACTTC. Translation: CASRRWEETQYF.

This sequence joins TRBV10-3 and TRBJ1-5; weak D call: TRBD1 (6 bases). The CDR3 sequence is 11 residues long. The V and J ends lost 7 bases and 6 bases respectively, with 7 bases between them. The germline V gene encodes CDR1 ENHRY and CDR2 SYGVKD. The CDR3 protein is CAITTGQPQHF. DNA for the CDR3: TGTGCCATCACGACAGGTCAGCCCCAGCATTTT.

This chain links TRBV29-1 with TRBJ1-1, with D possibly TRBD1 on 5 matching bases. Germline V gives CDR1 SQVTM, CDR2 ANQGSEA. Trimming cost V 4 bases and J 2 bases, with 14 bases left between them. The CDR3 consists of 14 residues. Written as DNA, the CDR3 is TGCAGCGTTGCAGGTAGGGGAATAAACACTGAAGCTTTCTTT. This encodes CSVAGRGINTEAFF. The full variable domain, with the rest looked up from reference TRBV29-1 and TRBJ1-1, is SAVISQKPSRDICQRGTSLTIQCQVDSQVTMMFWYRQQPGQSLTLIATANQGSEATYESGFVIDKFPISRPNLTFSTLTVSNMSPEDSSIYLCSVAGRGINTEAFFGQGTRLTVV.

This chain connects TRBV7-3 to TRBJ2-2; 8 nucleotides line up with TRBD1. This CDR3 contains 13 residues. V gave up 5 bases and J gave up 6 bases; unmatched junction bases: 2. Germline CDR1 SGHTA, CDR2 FQGTGA. This chain's CDR3 is CASSPTGAGELFF. CDR3 bases: TGTGCCAGCAGCCCGACAGGGGCCGGGGAGCTGTTTTTT.

The chain employs TRBV7-2 and TRBJ1-3; 8 nucleotides align to TRBD1. The CDR3 sequence is 13 residues long. Trimming at V came to 3 bases and at J to 7 bases, leaving 2 bases not matched to a gene. Germline V lookup: CDR1 SGHTA, CDR2 FQGNSA. CDR3 DNA sequence: TGTGCCAGCAGCTTCCGACAGGGGAACACCATATATTTT. Its protein is CASSFRQGNTIYF.

J is TRBJ2-1 and V is TRBV7-2; a possible D gene is TRBD1 (5 bases). V shed 3 bases and J shed 4 bases, with 10 bases lying between them. The CDR3 consists of 14 residues. Germline CDR1 reads SGHTA; CDR2 reads FQGNSA. As DNA, the CDR3 is TGTGCCAGCAGCTTCCGACAGTTATACAATGAGCAGTTCTTC. Translation: CASSFRQLYNEQFF.

The chain employs TRBV5-1 and TRBJ1-1, with 10 bases identical to TRBD1. This CDR3 contains 17 residues. Germline CDR1 reads SGHRS; CDR2 reads YFSETQ. V trimming: 4 bases; J trimming: 2 bases; junction bases outside the gene matches: 11. The DNA of the CDR3 is TGCGCCAGCAGCATAATTGGACAGGGGGGCGCTAACACTGAAGCTTTCTTT. Translation gives CASSIIGQGGANTEAFF.

The chain is built from TRBV6-5 and TRBJ2-7; 7 positions agree with TRBD1. CDR1 is MNHEY and CDR2 is SVGAGI in the germline V gene. The CDR3 covers 14 residues. The V gene end was trimmed by 4 bases and the J gene end by 3 bases; junction bases not matched to a gene: 6. The CDR3 DNA reads TGTGCCAGCAGTTCCGTGGGACAGATCTACGAGCAGTACTTC. This codes for CASSSVGQIYEQYF.

The rearrangement uses TRBV18 and TRBJ1-1; D might be TRBD1 (6 bases). CDR3 length equals 11 residues. V was clipped by 6 bases and J by 8 bases, with 10 bases between them. Germline V gene sequence: CDR1 KGHSH, CDR2 LQKENI. This CDR3 is CASSPDREAFF. As DNA, the CDR3 is TGTGCCAGCTCGCCAGACAGGGAAGCTTTCTTT. Using reference TRBV18 and TRBJ1-1 for the parts outside the CDR3, the full variable domain is NAGVMQNPRHLVRRRGQEARLRCSPMKGHSHVYWYRQLPEEGLKFMVYLQKENIIDESGMPKERFSAEFPKEGPSILRIQQVVRGDSAAYFCASSPDREAFFGQGTRLTVV.

The rearrangement uses TRBV6-6 and TRBJ1-1; no firm D call. V shed 11 bases and J shed 4 bases, with 11 bases lying between them. The V gene's germline CDR1 is MNHNY and CDR2 SVGAGI (reference sequence). The CDR3 extends over 11 amino acids. The DNA of the CDR3 is TGTGCCTCGCAGGTGGGCACTGAAGCTTTCTTT. Protein sequence: CASQVGTEAFF.